This T cell receptor (beta chain) was sequenced during a study of T cell changes during pregnancy in multiple sclerosis. Using immunoSEQ multiplex PCR, the repertoire was profiled, and TCRdb retains in-frame clones only, with some absent. The sample yields some 50,000 clones, approximately 90% seen once. Unmatched junction bases numbered 9, after V lost 4 bases and J lost 4 bases. Germline-derived CDR1 and CDR2 are SGDLS and YYNGEE. This CDR3 contains 16 residues. The sequence derives from a female donor with multiple sclerosis, enrolled in a pregnancy study. The sample here was CD8+ T cells from peripheral blood mononuclear cells, taken in the second trimester of pregnancy. The chain links TRBV9 to TRBJ2-2; TRBD2 aligns across 8 bases. For the CDR3, the DNA is TGTGCCAGCAGCCCATCGGGGGGGATTGGCACCGGGGAGCTGTTTTTT. Residues: CASSPSGGIGTGELFF.